Shown below are 26 T cell receptor beta chains from a single sample sequenced in a study of OX40 agonist ivuxolimab in advanced cancers. Method: immunoSEQ multiplex PCR; TCRdb's copy keeps in-frame clones and lacks some. The sample records tens of thousands of clones, about nine tenths being singletons. The material was CD4+ or CD8+ T cells sorted from blood, obtained in a trial of the OX40 agonist ivuxolimab. These receptors were collected from an adult with an advanced solid tumor such as melanoma, head and neck, liver or kidney cancer.

V and J are TRBV27 and TRBJ2-7, with D perhaps assigned TRBD1 or TRBD2 (5 bases each). The CDR3 consists of 16 residues. Deletions cut 4 bases from V and 0 bases from J, with 16 bases between. Germline CDR1 is MNHEY and CDR2 is SMNVEV (reference sequence). The CDR3 here is CASSWSGQIPSYEQYF. The CDR3, as DNA: TGTGCCAGCAGTTGGAGCGGACAAATTCCCTCCTACGAGCAGTACTTC.

This chain joins TRBV5-4 and TRBJ2-1; 10 nucleotides match TRBD2. V lost 4 bases and J lost 8; bases outside the gene matches: 6. In germline, CDR1 is SGHNT, CDR2 YYREEE (reference sequence). CDR3 length: 14 amino acids. CDR3 sequence reads: CASSLSGGKDEQFF. The CDR3 DNA is TGTGCCAGCAGCCTTAGCGGGGGGAAGGATGAGCAGTTCTTC.

As for this clone: Distinct nucleotide sequences in the sample also encode this CDR3. The V gene is TRBV2, the J gene TRBJ2-7; a possible D gene is TRBD2 (6 bases). The CDR3 spans 16 residues. Germline-derived CDR1 and CDR2 are SNHLY and FYNNEI. The germline V and J ends were trimmed by 3 bases and 4 bases, with 19 bases remaining between them. The CDR3 region has the DNA TGTGCCAGCAGTGACGCGCTTGTAGGCGCGGGGTACGAGCAGTACTTC. Protein product: CASSDALVGAGYEQYF.

As DNA, the CDR3 is TGTGCCAGCAGCAGCCAGCGGGGGGGCGGTACCGGGGAGCTGTTTTTT. This translates into CASSSQRGGGTGELFF. V gene TRBV7-8 combines with J gene TRBJ2-2; 10 nucleotides agree with TRBD2. CDR1 and CDR2 from the germline V gene are SGHVS and FQNEAQ. V was pared by 5 bases and J by 5 bases, with 8 bases of the junction left unmatched. There are 16 residues in the CDR3.

V and J are TRBV7-9 and TRBJ2-1, with 11 bases that match TRBD2. V trimming: 2 bases; J trimming: 5 bases; junction bases outside the gene matches: 5. The germline gives CDR1 SEHNR, CDR2 FQNEAQ (reference sequence). This CDR3 region has 16 residues. In nucleotides, the CDR3 is TGTGCCAGCAGCTTACTAGCGGGGGGCTTAAACAATGAGCAGTTCTTC. Its translation is CASSLLAGGLNNEQFF.

This chain uses TRBV4-1 with TRBJ2-5; maybe TRBD1 (6 bases). This CDR3 region has 12 residues. The V end lost 4 bases, the J end lost 5 bases, and 8 bases lay between the germline ends. Germline V CDR1 and CDR2: MGHRA, YSYEKL. The DNA of the CDR3 is TGCGCCAGCAGCCTACAGGGTGAGACCCAGTACTTC. Translating it yields CASSLQGETQYF.

This chain's CDR3 is CASTLGALNTEAFF. The CDR3 DNA reads as TGCGCCAGCACCCTCGGGGCCTTGAACACTGAAGCTTTCTTT. This rearrangement joins TRBV5-1 to TRBJ1-1, with D maybe TRBD1 (5 bases). CDR3 size: 14 residues. V dropped 6 bases and J dropped 0 bases, with 12 bases sitting between them. Per the germline V gene, CDR1 is SGHRS and CDR2 is YFSETQ.

The CDR3 DNA is TGTGCCAGCAGCCAAACCCTAGCGGGGGGGCCTTTAGCCAAAAACATTCAGTACTTC. This codes for CASSQTLAGGPLAKNIQYF. This chain joins TRBV11-2 and TRBJ2-4, with 12 bases aligning to TRBD2. Germline values: CDR1 SGHAT, CDR2 FQNNGV. The CDR3 consists of 19 residues. The V and J ends lost 5 bases and 0 bases, in that order; junction bases with no gene match: 11.

This clone was observed a single time. This chain links TRBV19 with TRBJ2-2; D perhaps matches TRBD1 (6 bases). In germline, CDR1 is LNHDA, CDR2 SQIVND (reference sequence). The CDR3 spans 14 residues. Deletions cut 6 bases from V and 2 bases from J, with 10 bases between. Written as DNA, the CDR3 is TGTGCCAGTAGCACGGACAGAAACACCGGGGAGCTGTTTTTT. Its protein product is CASSTDRNTGELFF.

This chain uses TRBV7-2 with TRBJ2-1, with D perhaps TRBD1 (6 bases). Germline-derived CDR1 and CDR2 are SGHTA and FQGNSA. The V and J ends lost 6 bases and 3 bases respectively, with 15 bases between them. The CDR3 contains 15 residues. CDR3: CASSLGQGYYNEQFF. The DNA for the CDR3 is TGTGCCAGCAGTCTCGGGCAGGGGTACTACAATGAGCAGTTCTTC.

The chain's CDR3 is CASSGQTTNEKLFF. The CDR3 DNA reads TGTGCCAGCTCAGGACAGACAACTAATGAAAAACTGTTTTTT. The chain combines TRBV18 with TRBJ1-4, with D maybe TRBD1 (6 bases). CDR1 and CDR2 (germline): KGHSH, LQKENI. The CDR3 contains 14 residues. V was clipped by 5 bases and J by 0 bases, with 7 bases between them.

CDR3: CASSMTSGGPSSTDTQYF. As DNA, the CDR3 is TGTGCCAGTAGTATGACTAGCGGGGGGCCTTCTAGCACAGATACGCAGTATTTT. The chain joins TRBV19 to TRBJ2-3; 13 bases fit TRBD2. This CDR3 comprises 18 residues. Germline trimming cut 3 bases from V and 0 bases from J; bases unmatched to any gene: 6. Germline V gives CDR1 LNHDA, CDR2 SQIVND (reference sequence).

This chain uses TRBV7-8 with TRBJ1-2; a weak D match, TRBD1 (5 bases). V was shortened by 7 bases and J by 6 bases, with 15 bases between the two germline ends. The CDR3 consists of 13 residues. CDR1 is SGHVS, CDR2 FQNEAQ, per germline. CDR3 region: CASTDQLGHGYTF. The CDR3 coding sequence is TGTGCCAGCACCGACCAATTGGGACATGGCTACACCTTC.

In nucleotides, the CDR3 is TGTGCCAGCACCGGAGTAAGGGTTAACACTGAAGCTTTCTTT. The encoded protein is CASTGVRVNTEAFF. V gene TRBV28 combines with J gene TRBJ1-1, with D unclear. This CDR3 has 14 amino acids. Trimming cost V 7 bases and J 2 bases, with 14 bases left between them. Germline values: CDR1 MDHEN, CDR2 SYDVKM.

This clone came up once. The chain uses TRBV2 and TRBJ1-4, with 7 positions matching TRBD1. Germline V gene lookup returns CDR1 SNHLY and CDR2 FYNNEI. V dropped 7 bases and J dropped 7; count of bases not matched to a gene: 18. The CDR3 covers 17 residues. The CDR3 DNA sequence: TGTGCCAGCACCAAACAGGGGCTGAGGTTGGGGAGTGAAAAACTGTTTTTT. Protein product: CASTKQGLRLGSEKLFF.

Notes on this clone: Different DNA sequences within this sample yield the same CDR3. The CDR3 DNA is TGTGCCAGCAGCTTCATGGGCTTGGATACGCAGTATTTT. The encoded protein is CASSFMGLDTQYF. V and J are TRBV7-2 and TRBJ2-3, with D uncertain. CDR1 is SGHTA and CDR2 is FQGNSA in the germline V gene. The CDR3 has 13 residues. V lost 3 bases to trimming and J lost 6 bases, with 10 bases between them.

J is TRBJ1-4 and V is TRBV27; D ambiguous. Trimming cost V 3 bases and J 4 bases, with 9 bases left between them. CDR1 is MNHEY and CDR2 is SMNVEV in the germline V gene (reference sequence). The CDR3 runs to 14 residues. The CDR3 bases are TGTGCCAGCAGTTTGAGGACGGGTAATGAAAAACTGTTTTTT. Translation gives CASSLRTGNEKLFF.

The chain links TRBV5-1 to TRBJ1-1, with 9 nucleotides matching TRBD1. The trim removed 4 bases at V and 4 bases at J, leaving 5 bases unmatched. The CDR3 totals 14 residues. Germline CDR1 SGHRS, CDR2 YFSETQ. The CDR3 nucleotides read TGCGCCAGCAGCAAACAGGGGGCGGGCACTGAAGCTTTCTTT. This sequence encodes CASSKQGAGTEAFF.

V is TRBV5-6 and J is TRBJ1-5, with 8 bases identical to TRBD1. Trimming at V came to 0 bases and at J to 5 bases, leaving 16 bases not matched to a gene. Germline CDR1 reads SGHDT; CDR2 reads YYEEEE. The CDR3 covers 19 residues. This CDR3 is CASSLGAFAGTGQYQPQHF. In DNA form, the CDR3 reads TGTGCCAGCAGCTTGGGAGCTTTTGCTGGGACAGGACAGTATCAGCCCCAGCATTTT.

As to this clone: The germline gene is not matched at one end of the junction; a read error may be the cause. The chain uses TRBV18 and TRBJ2-5; D is possibly TRBD2 (6 bases). The length of the CDR3 is 14 residues. The germline CDR1 and CDR2 sequences are KGHSH and LQKENI. The CDR3 is CASSPGGPQGTQYF. The DNA for the CDR3 is TGTGCCAGCTCACCGGGAGGTCCCCAAGGGACCCAGTACTTC.

This clone has just one count. Within the sample, other DNA sequences also encode this same CDR3. This chain links TRBV5-1 with TRBJ2-3, with 11 bases that match TRBD2. CDR3 length: 14 amino acids. V lost 5 bases, J lost 5 bases, and 4 bases stayed unmatched. The germline gives CDR1 SGHRS, CDR2 YFSETQ. The CDR3 DNA reads as TGCGCCAGCAGACTAGCGGGGGCGGAAGATACGCAGTATTTT. Translating gives CASRLAGAEDTQYF.

This chain connects TRBV5-6 to TRBJ1-2; tentatively, D is TRBD1 (6 bases). V gave up 0 bases and J gave up 4 bases, with 13 bases separating them. The germline V gene encodes CDR1 SGHDT and CDR2 YYEEEE. The CDR3 is made up of 15 amino acids. The CDR3, as DNA: TGTGCCAGCAGCTTGGGGGGCCAGGGGAGCTATGGCTACACCTTC. Amino acid sequence: CASSLGGQGSYGYTF.

The V call is TRBV6-1, the J call TRBJ2-1; the D is unclear. Germline lookup yields CDR1 MNHNS and CDR2 SASEGT. CDR3 size: 16 residues. The V and J ends lost 4 bases and 0 bases respectively, with 13 bases between them. This CDR3 is CASSGRGPDSYNEQFF. CDR3 sequence (DNA): TGTGCCAGCAGTGGCCGTGGGCCGGACTCCTACAATGAGCAGTTCTTC.

The chain links TRBV10-3 to TRBJ2-1; possible D gene TRBD1, 6 bases. V was cut by 4 bases and J by 5 bases, with 21 bases left in between. The CDR3 spans 17 residues. Germline-derived CDR1 and CDR2 are ENHRY and SYGVKD. The CDR3 DNA follows: TGTGCCATCAGTGGGGGGCAGGGTCCCACAGTCAACAATGAGCAGTTCTTC. Translating gives CAISGGQGPTVNNEQFF.

The CDR3 loop reads CASGISGLRDTEAFF. The CDR3 DNA reads as TGTGCCAGCGGTATATCGGGTCTCAGAGACACTGAAGCTTTCTTT. This chain joins TRBV27 and TRBJ1-1; D is unresolved. The CDR3 covers 15 residues. The germline V gene has CDR1 MNHEY and CDR2 SMNVEV (reference sequence). Between the trimmed V and J ends, which lost 8 bases and 3 bases, there was a span of 19 bases.

CDR3 nucleotide sequence: TGCGCCAGCAGCTCTACTAGCGGGGGCAACAATGAGCAGTTCTTC. Translation gives CASSSTSGGNNEQFF. The genes are TRBV5-1 and TRBJ2-1; 11 bases align to TRBD2. J gave up 5 bases and V 3 bases, and 4 bases lay outside the gene matches. CDR1 and CDR2 (germline): SGHRS, YFSETQ. This CDR3 spans 15 amino acids. The entire variable domain, with the rest obtained from reference TRBV5-1 and TRBJ2-1, is as follows: KAGVTQTPRYLIKTRGQQVTLSCSPISGHRSVSWYQQTPGQGLQFLFEYFSETQRNKGNFPGRFSGRQFSNSRSEMNVSTLELGDSALYLCASSSTSGGNNEQFFGPGTRLTVL.